This is a list of T cell receptor beta chains from one sample in a study of cytotoxic CD8 clonotypes in ibrutinib-treated CLL. Assay: immunoSEQ multiplex PCR; the TCRdb copy retains only in-frame clones and omits some. The table records about 160,000 clones, 70% to 85% of them present only once. Here the sequenced sample was PBMCs, taken after 12 months of ibrutinib treatment. All receptors come from a human donor with chronic lymphocytic leukemia. CDR3s include the opening cysteine and the closing phenylalanine or tryptophan. Each record gives: clone size, J gene, D gene, V gene, CDR3 protein, CDR3 DNA. A D gene is named only where the DNA matches it firmly. The size of a clone is reported for some rows only, either as once, few or many, or as a class for expanded clones.

few,TRBJ1-5,TRBD1,TRBV6-5,CASRTDRDGQPQHF,TGTGCCAGCAGGACGGACAGGGATGGGCAGCCCCAGCATTTT
.,TRBJ2-3,TRBD2,TRBV9,CASSPDWTSGGAGDTQYF,TGTGCCAGCAGCCCCGACTGGACTAGCGGGGGGGCCGGAGATACGCAGTATTTT
.,TRBJ2-7,.,TRBV7-8,CASNTGTPYEQYF,TGTGCCAGCAACACCGGGACACCCTACGAGCAGTACTTC
.,TRBJ1-5,.,TRBV19,CASSNRILNGGTGGNQPQHF,TGTGCCAGTAGCAACAGAATCCTCAACGGGGGGACCGGAGGCAATCAGCCCCAGCATTTT
.,TRBJ2-6,TRBD1,TRBV4-2,CASSQGGTGGMGANVLTF,TGTGCCAGCAGCCAAGGAGGGACAGGAGGAATGGGGGCCAACGTCCTGACTTTC
many,TRBJ2-4,.,TRBV15,CATSRDVGGDIGANIQYF,TGTGCCACCAGCAGAGATGTAGGCGGGGACATAGGAGCCAACATTCAGTACTTC
.,TRBJ2-1,TRBD2,TRBV5-8,CASSLGTSGNNEQFF,TGTGCCAGCAGCTTGGGGACTAGCGGGAACAATGAGCAGTTCTTC
few,TRBJ1-3,TRBD1,TRBV5-1,CASSHGQGISGNTIYF,TGCGCCAGCAGCCACGGACAGGGGATCTCTGGAAACACCATATATTTT
.,TRBJ2-2,TRBD1,TRBV7-3,CASSLFGQGAGELFF,TGTGCCAGCAGCTTATTCGGACAGGGTGCCGGGGAGCTGTTTTTT
.,TRBJ1-2,TRBD1,TRBV5-5,CASSLGTGTGGYTF,TGTGCCAGCAGCTTGGGGACTGGGACAGGCGGCTACACCTTC
.,TRBJ1-2,TRBD1,TRBV28,CASSSPGQGARGYTF,TGTGCCAGCAGTTCCCCTGGCCAGGGGGCGAGAGGCTACACCTTC
.,TRBJ1-2,.,TRBV9,CASSVDSYGYTF,TGTGCCAGCAGCGTCGACAGCTATGGCTACACCTTC
.,TRBJ2-7,TRBD2,TRBV28,CASSPPAGSGYEQYF,TGTGCCAGCAGTCCTCCAGCGGGATCGGGGTACGAGCAGTACTTC
.,TRBJ2-1,.,TRBV30,CAWRLGGAAYNEQFF,TGTGCCTGGAGACTGGGGGGGGCCGCATACAATGAGCAGTTCTTC
.,TRBJ1-1,.,TRBV14,CASSQERWTEAFF,TGTGCCAGCAGCCAAGAACGCTGGACTGAAGCTTTCTTT
.,TRBJ2-1,TRBD2,TRBV5-8,CASSLGTSGGASYNEQFF,TGTGCCAGCAGCTTGGGTACTAGCGGGGGCGCCTCCTACAATGAGCAGTTCTTC
few,TRBJ1-5,.,TRBV30,CAWSPSQGTFSNQPQHF,TGTGCCTGGAGTCCTTCCCAAGGGACTTTTAGCAATCAGCCCCAGCATTTT